The next 25 T cell receptor beta chains were all read from a single sample in a study of shared clonotypes between healthy human individuals (dated by TCRdb to the early 2020s). Preparation of the library involved the immunoSEQ multiplex PCR assay. TCRdb re-hosts the immuneACCESS table, in-frame sequences only. Its copies lack some clones; in the studies checked, an unresolved V gene accounts for under half of them, and the cause for the rest is not known. The sample table lists about 820,000 clones, 80% to 95% of them with a count of one. The leading ten clones occupy 20% to 30% of the sample. CD8 naive samples were obtained by positive selection for CCR7 among CD45RO-negative cells, yielding a CD45RA+CCR7+ population from which TemRA cells were excluded. The sequenced material came from naive CD8+ T cells sorted from blood. According to the study, the label for this sample's cell subset or site signals: CD45RA+CCR7+. These TCRs come from a man aged 25-45 years in good health.

The V and J genes are TRBV5-4 and TRBJ2-5; D is perhaps TRBD1 (6 bases). Per the germline V gene, CDR1 is SGHNT and CDR2 is YYREEE (reference sequence). The CDR3 sequence is 14 residues long. V was clipped by 0 bases and J by 5 bases, with 11 bases between them. The CDR3 DNA is TGTGCCAGCAGCTTGGCCAGGGGTCTTGAGACCCAGTACTTC. Protein product: CASSLARGLETQYF.

The V call is TRBV7-8, the J call TRBJ2-7; no definite D call. CDR1 and CDR2 from the germline V gene are SGHVS and FQNEAQ. CDR3 length: 11 amino acids. V was trimmed by 5 bases and J by 7 bases, leaving 9 bases between them. Written as DNA, the CDR3 is TGTGCCAGCAGCAACAGCTGGGAGCAGTACTTC. Residues: CASSNSWEQYF.

This clone was picked up a small number of times. DNA for the CDR3: TGTGCCAGCAGCTTAGGGGGAGTCAACGAGCAGTACTTC. Translating it yields CASSLGGVNEQYF. The chain links TRBV7-8 to TRBJ2-7, with D possibly being TRBD2 (5 bases). Trimming removed 1 base at V and 5 bases at J, with 9 bases between. The CDR3 runs to 13 residues. The germline CDR1 and CDR2 sequences are SGHVS and FQNEAQ.

This clone has only one observation. The V gene is TRBV6-8, the J gene TRBJ2-7; either TRBD1 or TRBD2 may fit D (5 bases each). With 6 bases removed from V and 0 bases from J, the gap between germline ends came to 18 bases. In germline, CDR1 is MNHGY, CDR2 SAAAGT. This CDR3 is built from 16 residues. The CDR3 sequence: CASRSVGRGDSYEQYF. The DNA for the CDR3 is TGTGCCAGCAGATCCGTAGGGAGAGGGGACTCCTACGAGCAGTACTTC.

The genes are TRBV19 and TRBJ2-7; maybe TRBD2 (6 bases). CDR1 is LNHDA, CDR2 SQIVND, per germline (reference sequence). V lost 6 bases to trimming and J lost 4 bases, with 25 bases between them. The CDR3 length is 17 residues. This CDR3 is CASSPTLGGGGDYEQYF. In nucleotides, the CDR3 is TGTGCCAGTAGCCCCACCCTGGGGGGAGGAGGGGATTACGAGCAGTACTTC.

The rearrangement links TRBV4-3 to TRBJ2-7; D is possibly TRBD1 or TRBD2 (6 bases each). The CDR3 is 17 residues long. From germline, CDR1 is LGHNA and CDR2 YSLEER. With 0 bases removed from V and 6 bases from J, the gap between germline ends came to 21 bases. The CDR3 DNA reads as TGCGCCAGCAGCCAAGATCACGAGACTAGGGGGGTTAGCGAGCAGTACTTC. It is translated as CASSQDHETRGVSEQYF.

The rearrangement links TRBV11-2 to TRBJ1-3; no reliable D call. Germline assignment: CDR1 SGHAT and CDR2 FQNNGV. V lost 2 bases to trimming and J lost 4 bases, with 15 bases between them. This CDR3 is 16 amino acids long. Here the CDR3 reads CASSLSPGLDGNTIYF. The CDR3 DNA sequence: TGTGCCAGCAGCTTATCCCCGGGCCTGGACGGAAACACCATATATTTT.

The rearrangement uses TRBV27 and TRBJ2-1, with 7 positions matching TRBD2. Unmatched junction bases numbered 10, after V lost 2 bases and J lost 6 bases. The CDR3 sequence is 16 residues long. Germline V gene sequence: CDR1 MNHEY, CDR2 SMNVEV (reference sequence). CDR3 nucleotides: TGTGCCAGCAGTTTACCCCCCGCGGGAGCTCTCAATGAGCAGTTCTTC. Translating it yields CASSLPPAGALNEQFF.

This chain uses TRBV5-1 with TRBJ2-7; 10 bases match TRBD2. Germline V gene data show CDR1 as SGHRS and CDR2 as YFSETQ. CDR3 length equals 15 residues. Trimming removed 7 bases from V and 5 bases from J; junction bases left unmatched: 12. The DNA of the CDR3 is TGCGCCAGCCGACTAGCGGGTGGGTTCGGGGACGAGCAGTACTTC. This codes for CASRLAGGFGDEQYF.

The V call is TRBV5-5, the J call TRBJ2-5; 8 nucleotides agree with TRBD1. There are 15 residues in the CDR3. The ends lost 1 base at V and 5 bases at J; junction bases unmatched: 7. In germline, CDR1 is SGHKS, CDR2 YYEKEE (reference sequence). The chain's CDR3 is CASSLSRGRRETQYF. CDR3 in DNA: TGTGCCAGCAGCTTGAGCAGGGGGCGTAGGGAGACCCAGTACTTC. Supplemented by reference TRBV5-5 and TRBJ2-5, the full variable domain reads DAGVTQSPTHLIKTRGQQVTLRCSPISGHKSVSWYQQVLGQGPQFIFQYYEKEERGRGNFPDRFSARQFPNYSSELNVNALLLGDSALYLCASSLSRGRRETQYFGPGTRLLVL.

The chain links TRBV7-9 to TRBJ2-1; possibly TRBD2 for D (6 bases). The germline gives CDR1 SEHNR, CDR2 FQNEAQ (reference sequence). Trimming took off 5 bases at V and 3 bases at J, with 14 bases between the two ends. This CDR3 comprises 15 residues. This chain's CDR3 is CASSPTRNLYNEQFF. CDR3 sequence (DNA): TGTGCCAGCAGCCCGACTAGAAACCTCTACAATGAGCAGTTCTTC.

The gene calls are TRBV6-1 and TRBJ2-2, with no clear D. CDR3 length equals 12 residues. Trimming removed 8 bases at V and 0 bases at J, with 4 bases between. CDR1 and CDR2 (germline): MNHNS, SASEGT. This CDR3 reads CASPTNTGELFF. Here the CDR3 DNA reads TGTGCCAGCCCGACGAACACCGGGGAGCTGTTTTTT.

The rearrangement uses TRBV5-1 and TRBJ2-7; a weak D match, TRBD1 (6 bases). V was cut by 4 bases and J by 7 bases, with 18 bases left in between. Germline-derived CDR1 and CDR2 are SGHRS and YFSETQ. The CDR3 is 14 residues long. Here the CDR3 reads CASSATGGPGEQYF. In DNA, the CDR3 is TGCGCCAGCAGCGCGACAGGTGGGCCGGGGGAGCAGTACTTC.

This clone has only one observation. The V gene is TRBV12-5, the J gene TRBJ2-3, with no clear D. Trimming removed 0 bases from V and 1 base from J, with 11 bases in between. The CDR3 spans 16 residues. CDR1 and CDR2 from the germline V gene are LGHNT and FRNRAP. The CDR3 sequence is CASGLVAPPGTDTQYF. The CDR3 DNA reads TGTGCTAGTGGTTTGGTTGCCCCCCCAGGCACAGATACGCAGTATTTT.

The chain couples TRBV4-3 to TRBJ2-3; tentative D call: TRBD2 (6 bases). The CDR3 totals 15 residues. Deletions cut 1 base from V and 2 bases from J, with 10 bases between. Germline-derived CDR1 and CDR2 are LGHNA and YSLEER. CDR3 protein: CASSQGGTSTDTQYF. CDR3 DNA: TGCGCCAGCAGCCAAGGCGGGACCTCCACAGATACGCAGTATTTT.

J is TRBJ1-1 and V is TRBV9, with 7 bases fitting TRBD1. Germline loops: CDR1 SGDLS, CDR2 YYNGEE. After removal of 4 bases from V and 5 bases from J, the junction contained 5 bases not matched to a gene. The CDR3 has 13 amino acids. CDR3 sequence: CASSIGGGTEAFF. CDR3 coding DNA: TGTGCCAGCAGCATAGGGGGCGGGACTGAAGCTTTCTTT.

This chain links TRBV30 with TRBJ2-7; D is uncertain. With 5 bases removed from V and 3 bases from J, the gap between germline ends came to 5 bases. CDR1 and CDR2 from the germline V gene are GTSNPN and SVGIG (reference sequence). The CDR3 runs to 10 residues. CDR3 in amino acids: CAWGDYEQYF. In nucleotides, the CDR3 is TGTGCCTGGGGCGACTACGAGCAGTACTTC.

The chain uses TRBV9 and TRBJ1-4; no firm D call. CDR3 length: 14 residues. Trimming removed 4 bases from V and 6 bases from J, with 13 bases in between. From germline, CDR1 is SGDLS and CDR2 YYNGEE. CDR3 amino acids: CASSRSGSHEKLFF. The CDR3 DNA reads TGTGCCAGCAGCAGATCCGGGAGCCATGAAAAACTGTTTTTT.

V is TRBV4-1 and J is TRBJ1-3; 8 nucleotides match TRBD1. The V gene end was trimmed by 1 base and the J gene end by 2 bases; junction bases not matched to a gene: 7. This CDR3 is 17 amino acids long. The germline V gene has CDR1 MGHRA and CDR2 YSYEKL. Written as DNA, the CDR3 is TGCGCCAGCAGCCAAGTGGGACAGGAGTTTGCTGGAAACACCATATATTTT. As protein: CASSQVGQEFAGNTIYF.

This clone was counted once. This chain joins TRBV29-1 and TRBJ2-2; possible D gene TRBD1, 5 bases. In germline, CDR1 is SQVTM, CDR2 ANQGSEA. CDR3 length: 12 residues. V lost 6 bases and J 4 bases, leaving 9 bases between the germline ends. The CDR3, as DNA: TGCAGCGTCGACAGTCTCACCGGGGAGCTGTTTTTT. This codes for CSVDSLTGELFF.

The gene calls are TRBV27 and TRBJ1-5; unclear D gene. The CDR3 length is 13 residues. V lost 4 bases to trimming and J lost 5 bases, with 9 bases between them. CDR1 and CDR2 (germline): MNHEY, SMNVEV (reference sequence). CDR3 coding DNA: TGTGCCAGCAGTTCGCTACCCTATCAGCCCCAGCATTTT. Its translation is CASSSLPYQPQHF.

In the case of this clone: Other nucleotide sequences from this sample produce the same CDR3. This chain joins TRBV28 and TRBJ2-7, with 12 bases that match TRBD2. The V gene end was trimmed by 5 bases and the J gene end by 0 bases; junction bases not matched to a gene: 8. This CDR3 spans 17 amino acids. Germline V gene data show CDR1 as MDHEN and CDR2 as SYDVKM. CDR3 sequence: CASSPGLAGGFSYEQYF. The DNA for the CDR3 is TGTGCCAGCAGTCCGGGACTAGCGGGCGGATTCTCCTACGAGCAGTACTTC.

This chain uses TRBV19 with TRBJ1-1, with D possibly TRBD1 on 6 matching bases. Trimming took 8 bases from V and 4 from J, leaving 14 bases between them. The CDR3 loop spans 13 amino acids. CDR1 LNHDA and CDR2 SQIVND come from the germline V gene (reference sequence). CDR3 coding DNA: TGTGCCAGTCGACTCGGGGGGGCCACTGAAGCTTTCTTT. This gives the protein CASRLGGATEAFF.

Worth noting for this clone: The same CDR3 also results from other DNA sequences found in this sample. The chain carries TRBV30 and TRBJ1-4, with 10 bases aligning to TRBD1. J lost 8 bases, V lost 0 bases, and 3 bases had no gene match. CDR1 is GTSNPN, CDR2 SVGIG, per germline (reference sequence). This CDR3 is built from 14 residues. The CDR3 protein is CAWSVGTGVEKLFF. The CDR3 coding sequence is TGTGCCTGGAGTGTAGGGACAGGGGTCGAAAAACTGTTTTTT.

V and J are TRBV6-5 and TRBJ2-1; D ambiguous. Germline CDR1 is MNHEY and CDR2 is SVGAGI. The CDR3 loop spans 14 amino acids. Trimming stripped 5 bases from V and 2 bases from J, with 10 bases between. CDR3 coding DNA: TGTGCCAGCAGTGGTGCCGGAGCCTACAATGAGCAGTTCTTC. This gives the protein CASSGAGAYNEQFF.